This T cell receptor beta chain came from a study of T cell repertoires in ileal Crohn's disease. Broader study findings: Active smokers at surgery had more clonal expansions than non-smokers. Compared with CD4 T cells, sorted CD8 cells carried more expanded clones.

The repertoire was sequenced with immunoSEQ multiplex PCR; TCRdb's copy has only in-frame clones and lacks some. The sample holds 11,000 to 15,000 clones, 80% to 85% seen once. To note about this clone: Its antigen is unidentified.

The material sequenced was ileal tissue. This clonotype was sampled from an adult with Crohn's disease.

DNA for the CDR3: TGTGCCAGCAGCCCCGGTCGGCCGGGCCGATACAGGGGTATAGGAGAACTGTTTTTT. Encoded protein: CASSPGRPGRYRGIGELFF. This chain links TRBV11-2 with TRBJ1-4; 7 positions agree with TRBD1. CDR1 is SGHAT, CDR2 FQNNGV, per germline. This CDR3 has 19 amino acids. The trim removed 5 bases at V and 12 bases at J, leaving 27 bases unmatched.